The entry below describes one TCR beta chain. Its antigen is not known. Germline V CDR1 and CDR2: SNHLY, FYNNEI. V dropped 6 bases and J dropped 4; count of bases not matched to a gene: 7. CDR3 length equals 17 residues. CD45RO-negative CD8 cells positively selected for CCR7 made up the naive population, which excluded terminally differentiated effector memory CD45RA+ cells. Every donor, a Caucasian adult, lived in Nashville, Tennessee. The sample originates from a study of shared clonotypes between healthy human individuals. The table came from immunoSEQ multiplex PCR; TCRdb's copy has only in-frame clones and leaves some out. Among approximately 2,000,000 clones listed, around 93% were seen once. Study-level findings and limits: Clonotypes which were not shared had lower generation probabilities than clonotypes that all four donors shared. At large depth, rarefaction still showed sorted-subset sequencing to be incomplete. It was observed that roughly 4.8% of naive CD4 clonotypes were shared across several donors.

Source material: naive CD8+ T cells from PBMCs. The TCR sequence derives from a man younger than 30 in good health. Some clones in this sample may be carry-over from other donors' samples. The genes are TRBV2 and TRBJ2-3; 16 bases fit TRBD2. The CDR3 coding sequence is TGTGCCAGCAGCCCGACGGGACTAGCGGGAGGGCCAGATACGCAGTATTTT. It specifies CASSPTGLAGGPDTQYF.